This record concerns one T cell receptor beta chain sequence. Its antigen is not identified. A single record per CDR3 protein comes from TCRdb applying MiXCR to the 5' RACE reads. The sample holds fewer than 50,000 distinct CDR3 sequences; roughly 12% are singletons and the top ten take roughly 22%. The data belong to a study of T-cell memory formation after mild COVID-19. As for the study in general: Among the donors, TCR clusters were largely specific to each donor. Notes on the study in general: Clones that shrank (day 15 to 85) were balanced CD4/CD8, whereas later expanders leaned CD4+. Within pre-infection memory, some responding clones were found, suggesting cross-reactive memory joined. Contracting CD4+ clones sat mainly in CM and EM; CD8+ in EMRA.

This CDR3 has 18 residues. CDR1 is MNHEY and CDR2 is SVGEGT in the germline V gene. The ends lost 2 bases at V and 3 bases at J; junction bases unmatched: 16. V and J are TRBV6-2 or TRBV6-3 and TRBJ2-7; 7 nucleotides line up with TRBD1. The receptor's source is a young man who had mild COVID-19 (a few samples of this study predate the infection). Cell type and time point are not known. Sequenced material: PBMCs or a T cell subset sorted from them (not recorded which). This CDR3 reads CASSYPIPRGQYYYEQYF. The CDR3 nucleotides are TGTGCCAGCAGTTACCCGATTCCGAGGGGGCAGTATTACTACGAGCAGTACTTC.